Here is one T cell receptor beta chain with its context. Its antigen is undetermined. Relative to the germline gene, one junction end is altered; a read error may explain this. The data stem from a study of blood T cells in healthy people across ages. Together with a sample-barcoded 5' primer, a J-beta primer mix was included in a second PCR lasting about 7 to 11 cycles. One entry per CDR3 protein results from TCRdb running MiXCR on the 5' RACE reads. This table holds approximately 790,000 distinct CDR3 sequences, about 62% found once. Findings and caveats of the study: Possibly confounding the expanded clonotype changes was the fact that donor CMV status was unknown.

This clonotype was obtained from a man aged 25-45 years in good health. The source material was blood.

The DNA of the CDR3 is TGTGCCAGCAGTTACCAGCGATACAATGAGCAGCTCTTC. Translating gives CASSYQRYNEQLF. V is TRBV6-2 or TRBV6-3 and J is TRBJ2-1; no reliable D call. The CDR3 sequence is 13 residues long. Germline V gene sequence: CDR1 MNHEY, CDR2 SVGEGT.